Listed below are T cell receptor beta chains from one sample, sequenced in a study of T-cell memory formation after mild COVID-19. One entry per CDR3 protein, called by TCRdb with MiXCR from the 5' RACE reads. This sample yields roughly 620,000 distinct CDR3 sequences, of which approximately 19% are seen a single time; about 12% belongs to the top ten. The sequenced material came from PBMCs or a T cell subset sorted from them (not recorded which). The receptor set was obtained from an adult woman who had mild COVID-19 (a few samples of this study predate the infection). Cell type and time point are not known. CDR3s include the opening cysteine and the closing phenylalanine or tryptophan. D genes are given only for firm matches. The listing skips clone size in some rows; elsewhere it reads once, few, many or a size class.

d_call,j_call,v_call,clone_size,cdr3_nt,cdr3_aa
TRBD1,TRBJ2-3,TRBV24-1,NA,TGTGCCACCAGTGACTGGACAGGGGGGGATACGCAGTATTTT,CATSDWTGGDTQYF
NA,TRBJ2-1,TRBV11-3,once,TGTGCCAGCAGCTTAAATCAGGGATCGAAGCAGTTCTTC,CASSLNQGSKQFF
NA,TRBJ1-6,TRBV27,NA,TGTGCCAGCAGTTTGACCGACTATTCACCCCTCCACTTT,CASSLTDYSPLHF
NA,TRBJ2-1,TRBV12-5,NA,TGTGCTAGTGGTTTGGTAAACAGCTACAATGAGCAGTTCTTC,CASGLVNSYNEQFF
NA,TRBJ1-2,TRBV20-1,few,TGCAGTGCTCATCAGGGCGGGGGATCTGGCTACACCTTC,CSAHQGGGSGYTF
TRBD1,TRBJ2-1,TRBV27,NA,TGTGCCAGCAGTGGACAGGGGTCCGACTACAATGAGCAGTTCTTC,CASSGQGSDYNEQFF
NA,TRBJ2-7,TRBV6-1,NA,TGTGCCAGCAGTCCCATAGACAGGCGGAACCACGAGCAGTACTTC,CASSPIDRRNHEQYF
NA,TRBJ2-7,TRBV19,few,TGTGCCAGTAGTAGGCAGACGGGCGAGAGCTCCTACGAGCAGTACTTC,CASSRQTGESSYEQYF
TRBD1,TRBJ1-2,TRBV27,few,TGTGCCAGCAGTTGGGGACAGGGGCTTTTCGGCTACACCTTC,CASSWGQGLFGYTF
TRBD2,TRBJ2-1,TRBV7-9,many,TGTGCCAGCAGCTTAAAATCTTCGCGGGGGGGCAGTGAGCAGTTCTTC,CASSLKSSRGGSEQFF
NA,TRBJ2-5,TRBV5-5,NA,TGTGCCAGCAGCCCGATCTTAGCGGAGATGGGAGAGACCCAGTACTTC,CASSPILAEMGETQYF
TRBD1,TRBJ2-2,TRBV24-1,NA,TGTGCCACCAGCCGGGACAGACTCGGGGAGCTGTTTTTT,CATSRDRLGELFF
NA,TRBJ2-6,TRBV5-1,few,TGCGCCAGCAGCGCAGGGGTCTCTGGGGCCAACGTCCTGACTTTC,CASSAGVSGANVLTF
NA,TRBJ2-7,TRBV11-2,few,TGTGCCAGCAGCTTCGAGCAGGGGTTAGCCTACGAGCAGTACTTC,CASSFEQGLAYEQYF